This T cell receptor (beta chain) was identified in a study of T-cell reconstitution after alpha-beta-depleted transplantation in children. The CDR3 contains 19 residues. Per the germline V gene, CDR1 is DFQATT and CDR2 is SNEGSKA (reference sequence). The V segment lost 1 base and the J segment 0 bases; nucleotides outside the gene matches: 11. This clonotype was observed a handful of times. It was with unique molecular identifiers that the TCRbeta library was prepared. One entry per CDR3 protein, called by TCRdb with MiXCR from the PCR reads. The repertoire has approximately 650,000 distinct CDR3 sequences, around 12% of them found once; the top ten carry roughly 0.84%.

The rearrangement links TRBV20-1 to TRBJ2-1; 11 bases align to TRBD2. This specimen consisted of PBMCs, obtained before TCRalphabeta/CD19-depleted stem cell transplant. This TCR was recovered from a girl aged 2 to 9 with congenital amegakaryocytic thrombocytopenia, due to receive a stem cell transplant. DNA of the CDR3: TGCAGTGCTAGAGCGCCTAGCGGGAGGAAGTCCGGCTCCTACAATGAGCAGTTCTTC. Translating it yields CSARAPSGRKSGSYNEQFF.